Following are 11 T cell receptor beta chains from one sample sequenced in a study of beta chain features in type 1 diabetes. The sequenced template was cDNA made from the entire isolated RNA. The assay was immunoSEQ multiplex PCR, and TCRdb's table has in-frame clones only and misses some. Of about 400,000 clones listed, approximately 12% are singletons. Sequencing was done on a sample of naive CD4+ T cells from blood. The receptors come from a man younger than 35 in good health.

The rearrangement links TRBV7-9 to TRBJ1-1, with 7 bases lining up with TRBD1. From germline, CDR1 is SEHNR and CDR2 FQNEAQ (reference sequence). Trimming cost V 5 bases and J 3 bases; bases outside gene matches: 9. The CDR3 is made up of 15 amino acids. The CDR3 spells CASSVRQGSYTEAFF. The DNA of the CDR3 is TGTGCCAGCAGCGTCCGACAGGGTTCGTACACTGAAGCTTTCTTT. Combining the CDR3 with reference TRBV7-9 and TRBJ1-1 gives the whole variable domain DTGVSQNPRHKITKRGQNVTFRCDPISEHNRLYWYRQTLGQGPEFLTYFQNEAQLEKSRLLSDRFSAERPKGSFSTLEIQRTEQGDSAMYLCASSVRQGSYTEAFFGQGTRLTVV.

As regards this clone: The same CDR3 also results from other DNA sequences found in this sample. The rearrangement links TRBV15 to TRBJ1-5; a weak D match, TRBD1 (5 bases). Per the germline V gene, CDR1 is LNHNV and CDR2 is YYDKDF (reference sequence). The V and J ends lost 5 bases and 4 bases respectively, with 9 bases between them. The CDR3 has 13 amino acids. The CDR3 DNA follows: TGTGCCACCAGCGGGCAGGGAAATCAGCCCCAGCATTTT. This translates into CATSGQGNQPQHF.

Comments on this clone: The same CDR3 arises from other DNA sequences in this sample as well. This rearrangement joins TRBV5-1 to TRBJ2-2, with 10 bases fitting TRBD1. CDR1 is SGHRS, CDR2 YFSETQ, per germline. The junction had 2 bases not matched to a gene; V was cut back by 2 bases and J by 4 bases. The CDR3 consists of 15 residues. The CDR3: CASSFGQGGTGELFF. CDR3 nucleotides: TGCGCCAGCAGCTTTGGACAGGGGGGCACCGGGGAGCTGTTTTTT. Looking up the rest from reference TRBV5-1 and TRBJ2-2 gives the full variable domain: KAGVTQTPRYLIKTRGQQVTLSCSPISGHRSVSWYQQTPGQGLQFLFEYFSETQRNKGNFPGRFSGRQFSNSRSEMNVSTLELGDSALYLCASSFGQGGTGELFFGEGSRLTVL.

The chain couples TRBV7-9 to TRBJ1-1; D unclear. V dropped 5 bases and J dropped 2 bases, with 12 bases sitting between them. Germline V CDR1 and CDR2: SEHNR, FQNEAQ (reference sequence). The CDR3 spans 14 residues. The CDR3 region has the DNA TGTGCCAGCAGCCCAGTGGCGGGCAACACTGAAGCTTTCTTT. This encodes CASSPVAGNTEAFF. The variable domain in full, with the rest retrieved from reference TRBV7-9 and TRBJ1-1, is DTGVSQNPRHKITKRGQNVTFRCDPISEHNRLYWYRQTLGQGPEFLTYFQNEAQLEKSRLLSDRFSAERPKGSFSTLEIQRTEQGDSAMYLCASSPVAGNTEAFFGQGTRLTVV.

V is TRBV7-2 and J is TRBJ2-1, with TRBD1 identical over 9 bases. Germline loops: CDR1 SGHTA, CDR2 FQGNSA. The CDR3 extends over 15 amino acids. V dropped 1 base and J dropped 4; count of bases not matched to a gene: 2. As DNA, the CDR3 is TGTGCCAGCAGCTTAGAGGGACAGGGATACAATGAGCAGTTCTTC. Its protein product is CASSLEGQGYNEQFF. The full variable domain, with the rest looked up from reference TRBV7-2 and TRBJ2-1, is GAGVSQSPSNKVTEKGKDVELRCDPISGHTALYWYRQSLGQGLEFLIYFQGNSAPDKSGLPSDRFSAERTGGSVSTLTIQRTQQEDSAVYLCASSLEGQGYNEQFFGPGTRLTVL.

The chain links TRBV7-2 to TRBJ2-3; the D gene is possibly TRBD2 (6 bases). V was cut by 5 bases and J by 2 bases, with 17 bases left in between. The V gene's germline CDR1 is SGHTA and CDR2 FQGNSA. This CDR3 has 16 amino acids. CDR3 coding DNA: TGTGCCAGCAGCCTAACCCGGGACTTCTCCACAGATACGCAGTATTTT. Protein sequence: CASSLTRDFSTDTQYF.

This clone was counted between two and nine times. V gene TRBV28 combines with J gene TRBJ1-1; D unclear. The V gene lost 3 bases and the J gene lost 5 bases, with 19 bases spanning the gap. The CDR3 length is 16 residues. CDR1 is MDHEN, CDR2 SYDVKM, per germline. The CDR3 loop is CASSFPFFRRTTEAFF. The CDR3 DNA is TGTGCCAGCAGTTTTCCTTTTTTTAGGAGAACAACTGAAGCTTTCTTT.

This clone was detected a few times. The V gene is TRBV9, the J gene TRBJ2-7, with TRBD2 as a possible D gene (5 bases). There are 14 residues in the CDR3. Per germline, CDR1 SGDLS and CDR2 YYNGEE. Trimming removed 0 bases from V and 7 bases from J, with 14 bases in between. The CDR3 nucleotides are TGTGCCAGCAGCGTAGAGGACTCGGGGTGGGAGCAGTACTTC. This gives the protein CASSVEDSGWEQYF.

This clone was counted between two and nine times. The chain carries TRBV4-2 and TRBJ1-2, with TRBD1 matching 8 bases. The CDR3 extends over 17 amino acids. CDR1 is LGHNA and CDR2 is YNFKEQ in the germline V gene. Trimming cost V 4 bases and J 3 bases; bases outside gene matches: 13. The CDR3 nucleotides are TGTGCCAGCAGCCCACTCAGAGGACAGGGAAGGGACTATGGCTACACCTTC. It encodes CASSPLRGQGRDYGYTF.

This clone came up a few times. V and J are TRBV30 and TRBJ2-3; D is possibly TRBD1 (7 bases). V gave up 4 bases and J gave up 0 bases, with 11 bases separating them. The CDR3 spans 14 residues. The germline V gene encodes CDR1 GTSNPN and CDR2 SVGIG (reference sequence). CDR3 bases: TGTGCCTGGACAGGGGGGACTAGCACAGATACGCAGTATTTT. Amino acid sequence: CAWTGGTSTDTQYF.

This clone has only a few counts. V and J are TRBV29-1 and TRBJ1-5, with 10 bases lining up with TRBD1. In germline, CDR1 is SQVTM, CDR2 ANQGSEA. This CDR3 has 14 residues. The ends lost 5 bases at V and 5 bases at J; junction bases unmatched: 6. The CDR3 sequence: CSVKKGTGDQPQHF. CDR3 nucleotides: TGCAGCGTTAAAAAGGGGACAGGGGATCAGCCCCAGCATTTT.